This T cell receptor (beta chain) was profiled in a study of blood T cell repertoires in COVID-19. Across the study: Acute-phase and convalescent COVID-19 samples originated in the United States, Italy and Spain.

Note on this clone: The identical CDR3 is also encoded by other nucleotide sequences in the sample.

Grouping used clinical history reported by participants in a survey and questionnaire. The protocol was immunoSEQ multiplex PCR, while the TCRdb copy is restricted to in-frame clones and leaves out a portion. This table has over 250,000 clones, roughly four fifths appearing once. CDR3 length equals 13 residues. Trimming removed 6 bases at V and 5 bases at J, with 13 bases between. Germline CDR1 and CDR2: SNHLY and FYNNEI. The specimen was PBMCs or T cells enriched from blood (not recorded which). The V call is TRBV2, the J call TRBJ1-1, with a tentative D call TRBD1 (5 bases). The TCR was taken from a man aged 30 to 45 with acute COVID-19. The CDR3 spells CASRLGQETEAFF. CDR3 bases: TGTGCCAGCAGACTGGGGCAGGAAACTGAAGCTTTCTTT.